These 16 T cell receptor beta chains share one sample of origin, sequenced in a study of blood T cell repertoires in COVID-19. Clones were sequenced by immunoSEQ multiplex PCR, and TCRdb holds only the in-frame ones, with some missing. This table has tens of thousands of clones, around four fifths appearing once. Sequenced: peripheral blood. The origin of the receptors is a woman of 80 years or more with acute or convalescent COVID-19.

J is TRBJ2-7 and V is TRBV24-1, with 7 bases fitting TRBD1. The CDR3 extends over 13 amino acids. Germline lookup yields CDR1 KGHDR and CDR2 SFDVKD. The V and J ends lost 2 bases and 8 bases, in that order; junction bases with no gene match: 5. CDR3 region: CATSDSRQGQQYF. CDR3 nucleotides: TGTGCCACCAGTGATTCCCGACAGGGCCAGCAGTACTTC.

For the CDR3, the DNA is TGTGCCAGCAGCGCGACAGGGTGGGGTACTGAAGCTTTCTTT. Its translation is CASSATGWGTEAFF. V gene TRBV9 combines with J gene TRBJ1-1; 7 bases match TRBD1. The ends lost 3 bases at V and 5 bases at J; junction bases unmatched: 7. The V gene's germline CDR1 is SGDLS and CDR2 YYNGEE. The CDR3 has 14 residues.

This clone appeared once. Here the CDR3 DNA reads TGCGCCAGCAGCCCCAGGGAGGGCAGGACCCCACAAGGGCAGTTCTTC. Residues: CASSPREGRTPQGQFF. The chain is built from TRBV5-1 and TRBJ2-1; 7 bases align to TRBD2. Germline CDR1 reads SGHRS; CDR2 reads YFSETQ. The CDR3 sequence is 16 residues long. With 4 bases clipped from V and 12 bases from J, the junction kept 19 bases outside the gene matches.

V is TRBV15 and J is TRBJ1-2, with D maybe TRBD1 (5 bases). This CDR3 has 15 residues. Trimming left V 0 bases short and J 4 bases short, with 12 bases between. CDR1 is LNHNV and CDR2 is YYDKDF in the germline V gene (reference sequence). The CDR3 spells CATSRDQGAIYGYTF. The CDR3 bases are TGTGCCACCAGCAGAGATCAAGGGGCCATCTATGGCTACACCTTC.

The V and J genes are TRBV6-5 and TRBJ1-3; D is unclear. Germline V lookup: CDR1 MNHEY, CDR2 SVGAGI. V was trimmed by 6 bases and J by 0 bases, leaving 12 bases between them. CDR3 length: 15 residues. The CDR3 DNA reads as TGTGCCAGCAGCCGGGTCAGTCCCTCTGGAAACACCATATATTTT. This gives the protein CASSRVSPSGNTIYF.

The chain uses TRBV19 and TRBJ1-2; a possible D gene is TRBD1 (6 bases). Trimming removed 6 bases from V and 3 bases from J, with 26 bases in between. Germline CDR1 reads LNHDA; CDR2 reads SQIVND (reference sequence). This CDR3 has 18 amino acids. DNA of the CDR3: TGTGCCAGTAGCCAACAGGGCAGGCCCCTTACTCCAGACTATGGCTACACCTTC. It codes for CASSQQGRPLTPDYGYTF. The full variable domain, in which reference TRBV19 and TRBJ1-2 provide the parts outside the CDR3, is DGGITQSPKYLFRKEGQNVTLSCEQNLNHDAMYWYRQDPGQGLRLIYYSQIVNDFQKGDIAEGYSVSREKKESFPLTVTSAQKNPTAFYLCASSQQGRPLTPDYGYTFGSGTRLTVV.

This clone was picked up one time. The chain recombines TRBV3-1 (or the pseudogene TRBV3-2) with TRBJ2-2; 13 bases are shared with TRBD2. CDR3 length: 19 amino acids. Losses at the gene ends were 1 base for V and 3 bases for J; bases not matched to a gene: 8. In germline, CDR1 is LGHDT, CDR2 YNNKEL (reference sequence). As DNA, the CDR3 is TGTGCCAGCAGCCAAGGGAAACTAGCGGGGGGGCGTTACACCGGGGAGCTGTTTTTT. It translates to CASSQGKLAGGRYTGELFF.

The chain joins TRBV3-1 (or the pseudogene TRBV3-2) to TRBJ1-6; 8 bases fit TRBD1. V lost 4 bases and J lost 8; bases outside the gene matches: 4. In germline, CDR1 is LGHDT, CDR2 YNNKEL (reference sequence). The CDR3 extends over 14 amino acids. CDR3 amino acids: CASSPQQGDSPLHF. CDR3 bases: TGTGCCAGCAGCCCCCAACAGGGGGATTCACCCCTCCACTTT.

V gene TRBV6-5 combines with J gene TRBJ2-7; a possible D gene is TRBD2 (6 bases). V lost 6 bases and J 6 bases, leaving 18 bases between the germline ends. This CDR3 contains 14 residues. CDR1 is MNHEY and CDR2 is SVGAGI in the germline V gene. CDR3 bases: TGTGCCAGCAGCGGGGAGGTAAGCTGGCGCGAGCAGTACTTC. Amino acids: CASSGEVSWREQYF.

The genes are TRBV6-1 and TRBJ2-5; 9 nucleotides line up with TRBD1. After removal of 3 bases from V and 5 bases from J, the junction contained 7 bases not matched to a gene. The CDR3 is 15 residues long. Germline V gives CDR1 MNHNS, CDR2 SASEGT. CDR3 protein: CASSEITGGKETQYF. The DNA for the CDR3 is TGTGCCAGCAGTGAGATAACAGGGGGCAAGGAGACCCAGTACTTC.

V is TRBV30 and J is TRBJ1-5; D call uncertain. Per germline, CDR1 GTSNPN and CDR2 SVGIG (reference sequence). The CDR3 covers 14 residues. With 0 bases removed from V and 2 bases from J, the gap between germline ends came to 8 bases. The CDR3 DNA sequence: TGTGCCTGGAGTGTAAGCGGGGGCAATCAGCCCCAGCATTTT. Its protein product is CAWSVSGGNQPQHF.

The chain combines TRBV5-4 with TRBJ1-4, with 10 bases lining up with TRBD1. The CDR3 runs 15 residues. The V segment lost 2 bases and the J segment 8 bases; nucleotides outside the gene matches: 6. CDR1 and CDR2 (germline): SGHNT, YYREEE (reference sequence). The CDR3 loop reads CASSLHGTGDEKLFF. DNA for the CDR3: TGTGCCAGCAGCTTACACGGGACAGGGGACGAAAAACTGTTTTTT.

The V and J genes are TRBV2 and TRBJ2-6; 9 bases agree with TRBD1. Germline values: CDR1 SNHLY, CDR2 FYNNEI. This CDR3 has 19 amino acids. Trimming took 5 bases from V and 0 from J; bases not matched to a gene: 11. The CDR3 DNA reads TGTGCCAGCAGTATTAGACGGACAGGGGCCTCCTCTGGGGCCAACGTCCTGACTTTC. Amino acid sequence: CASSIRRTGASSGANVLTF.

In this sample, this clone turned up once. The chain links TRBV11-2 to TRBJ2-1, with a tentative D call TRBD1 (6 bases). In germline, CDR1 is SGHAT, CDR2 FQNNGV. The CDR3 totals 15 residues. Trimming pared 1 base from V and 6 bases from J, leaving 13 bases between. The CDR3, as DNA: TGTGCCAGCAGCTTAGTGGTAGGGACACTCAATGAGCAGTTCTTC. Translated: CASSLVVGTLNEQFF.

The CDR3 reads CASSLGAGQNTEAFF. The CDR3 DNA reads as TGTGCCAGCAGCTTAGGGGCAGGGCAGAACACTGAAGCTTTCTTT. The chain employs TRBV7-9 and TRBJ1-1; maybe TRBD1 (5 bases). Trimming pared 1 base from V and 1 base from J, leaving 10 bases between. Germline V lookup: CDR1 SEHNR, CDR2 FQNEAQ (reference sequence). The CDR3 is made up of 15 amino acids.

The V call is TRBV30, the J call TRBJ2-1, with TRBD2 matching over 9 bases. The CDR3 contains 14 residues. Germline lookup yields CDR1 GTSNPN and CDR2 SVGIG (reference sequence). V lost 5 bases, J lost 7 bases, and 9 bases stayed unmatched. CDR3 loop: CAWGSGRIRNEQFF. CDR3 nucleotides: TGTGCCTGGGGTAGCGGGAGAATTAGGAATGAGCAGTTCTTC. Filled out from reference TRBV30 and TRBJ2-1, the complete variable domain reads SQTIHQWPATLVQPVGSPLSLECTVEGTSNPNLYWYRQAAGRGLQLLFYSVGIGQISSEVPQNLSASRPQDRQFILSSKKLLLSDSGFYLCAWGSGRIRNEQFFGPGTRLTVL.